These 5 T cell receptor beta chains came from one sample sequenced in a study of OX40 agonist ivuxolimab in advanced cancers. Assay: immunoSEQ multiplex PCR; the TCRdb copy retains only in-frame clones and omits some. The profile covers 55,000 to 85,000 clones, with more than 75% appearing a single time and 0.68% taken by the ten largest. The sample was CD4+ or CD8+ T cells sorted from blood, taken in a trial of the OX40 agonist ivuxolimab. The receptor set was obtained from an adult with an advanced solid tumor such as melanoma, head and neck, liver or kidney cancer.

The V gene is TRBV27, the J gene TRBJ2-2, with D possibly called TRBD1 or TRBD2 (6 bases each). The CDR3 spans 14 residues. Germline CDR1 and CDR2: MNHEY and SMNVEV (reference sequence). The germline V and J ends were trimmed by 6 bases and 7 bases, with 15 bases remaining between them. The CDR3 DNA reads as TGTGCCAGCAGCGATCAGGGGCGGGGCGGGGAGCTGTTTTTT. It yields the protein CASSDQGRGGELFF.

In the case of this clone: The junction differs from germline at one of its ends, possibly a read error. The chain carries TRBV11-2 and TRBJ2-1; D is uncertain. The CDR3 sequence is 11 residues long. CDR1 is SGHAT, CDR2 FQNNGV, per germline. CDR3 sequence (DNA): TGTGCCAGCAGCGTAGACGGGTCGCAGTTCTTC. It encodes CASSVDGSQFF.

This chain's CDR3 is CASSEWGGNSPLHF. CDR3 nucleotide sequence: TGTGCCAGCAGTGAATGGGGGGGAAATTCACCCCTCCACTTT. The chain carries TRBV25-1 and TRBJ1-6; TRBD1 is a possible D gene (5 bases). V gave up 1 base and J gave up 7 bases, with 8 bases separating them. This CDR3 is 14 amino acids long. Germline CDR1 is MGHDK and CDR2 is SYGVNS.

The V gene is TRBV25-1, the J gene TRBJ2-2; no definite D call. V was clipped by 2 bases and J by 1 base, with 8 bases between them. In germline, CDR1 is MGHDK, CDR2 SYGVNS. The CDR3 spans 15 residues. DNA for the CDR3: TGTGCCAGCAGTGAACATAGGGTGAACACCGGGGAGCTGTTTTTT. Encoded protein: CASSEHRVNTGELFF.

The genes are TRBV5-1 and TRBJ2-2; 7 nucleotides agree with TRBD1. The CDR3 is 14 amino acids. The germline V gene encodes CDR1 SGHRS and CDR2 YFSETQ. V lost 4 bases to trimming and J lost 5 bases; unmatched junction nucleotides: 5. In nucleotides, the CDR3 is TGCGCCAGCAGCCAAAACAGGGGAACCGGGGAGCTGTTTTTT. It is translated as CASSQNRGTGELFF. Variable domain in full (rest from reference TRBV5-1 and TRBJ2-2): KAGVTQTPRYLIKTRGQQVTLSCSPISGHRSVSWYQQTPGQGLQFLFEYFSETQRNKGNFPGRFSGRQFSNSRSEMNVSTLELGDSALYLCASSQNRGTGELFFGEGSRLTVL.